This TCR beta chain was observed in a study of OX40 agonist ivuxolimab in advanced cancers. About the study: Patients in the trial were receiving intravenous ivuxolimab every 2 weeks, at doses of 0.01 to 10 mg/kg.

The assay was immunoSEQ multiplex PCR, and TCRdb's table has in-frame clones only and misses some. The sample yields over 70,000 clones, just under 90% seen once. The CDR3 extends over 14 amino acids. Researchers took blood at baseline, on cycle 4 day 1, and on cycle 7 day 1. The sequencing here drew on CD4+ or CD8+ T cells sorted from blood, taken in a trial of the OX40 agonist ivuxolimab. The chain links TRBV12-2 to TRBJ1-1; TRBD1 is the table's D call and was not checked against the DNA. TRBV12-2 is listed as a pseudogene. The source is an adult with an advanced solid tumor such as melanoma, head and neck, liver or kidney cancer. In DNA, the CDR3 is TGTGCAAGTCGCTTAATCCCCAGGGTCCCTGAAGCTTTCTTT. Amino acids: CASRLIPRVPEAFF.